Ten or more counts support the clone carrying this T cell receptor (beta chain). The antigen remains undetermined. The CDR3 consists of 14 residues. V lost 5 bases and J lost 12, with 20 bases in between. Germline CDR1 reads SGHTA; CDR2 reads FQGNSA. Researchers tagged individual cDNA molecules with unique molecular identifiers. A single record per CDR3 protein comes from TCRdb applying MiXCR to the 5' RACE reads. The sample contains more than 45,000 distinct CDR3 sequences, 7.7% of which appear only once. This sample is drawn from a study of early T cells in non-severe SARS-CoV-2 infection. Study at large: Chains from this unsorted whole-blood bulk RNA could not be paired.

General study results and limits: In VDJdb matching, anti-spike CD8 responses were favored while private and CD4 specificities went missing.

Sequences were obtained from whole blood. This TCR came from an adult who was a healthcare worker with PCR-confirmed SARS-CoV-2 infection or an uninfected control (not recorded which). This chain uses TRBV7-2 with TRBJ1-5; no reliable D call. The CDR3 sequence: CASSPQMGPGLQHF. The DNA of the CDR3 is TGTGCCAGCAGCCCCCAAATGGGCCCGGGCCTCCAGCATTTT.